A single sample is the source of the 18 T cell receptor beta chains below, sequenced in a study of CD8+ T cells in alopecia areata. As the sequencing template, cDNA was produced by extracting RNA and reverse transcribing it. Profiled with immunoSEQ multiplex PCR; TCRdb holds only in-frame clones, not every one. The table lists approximately 200,000 clones, more than 55% of them singletons, with around 3% in the top ten. Treatment specified: oral pan-JAK inhibitor, 5-10 mg twice daily. Sequences were derived from CD4+ T cells sorted from blood, sampled at week 4, from a patient treated with tofacitinib. The receptor set was obtained from a human donor with alopecia areata.

This sequence joins TRBV4-1 and TRBJ2-5; no definite D call. CDR1 is MGHRA and CDR2 is YSYEKL in the germline V gene. V was shortened by 1 base and J by 1 base, with 4 bases between the two germline ends. This CDR3 comprises 13 residues. For the CDR3, the DNA is TGCGCCAGCAGCCAAGCCCCCCAAGAGACCCAGTACTTC. This translates into CASSQAPQETQYF.

This sequence joins TRBV30 and TRBJ2-5, with D unclear. The germline CDR1 and CDR2 sequences are GTSNPN and SVGIG (reference sequence). This CDR3 is 10 amino acids long. V shed 5 bases and J shed 2 bases, with 3 bases lying between them. The CDR3 DNA reads as TGTGCCTGGGGTCAAGAGACCCAGTACTTC. This translates into CAWGQETQYF.

This clone was counted between two and nine times. The chain combines TRBV7-9 with TRBJ2-1; the D gene is possibly TRBD1 (5 bases). The CDR3 spans 13 residues. The V end lost 6 bases, the J end lost 4 bases, and 10 bases lay between the germline ends. In germline, CDR1 is SEHNR, CDR2 FQNEAQ (reference sequence). In DNA, the CDR3 is TGTGCCAGCAGACCCACAGGTTACAATGAGCAGTTCTTC. Its protein product is CASRPTGYNEQFF.

V gene TRBV27 combines with J gene TRBJ2-7; D might be TRBD2 (5 bases). Germline assignment: CDR1 MNHEY and CDR2 SMNVEV (reference sequence). The CDR3 length is 14 residues. V lost 0 bases, J lost 9 bases, and 15 bases lay in between. CDR3 sequence: CASSLSGPSSGQYF. The CDR3 DNA reads as TGTGCCAGCAGTTTATCAGGGCCCTCGAGCGGGCAGTACTTC.

This chain connects TRBV4-1 to TRBJ2-7; 8 bases line up with TRBD2. The V segment lost 4 bases and the J segment 5 bases; nucleotides outside the gene matches: 13. The CDR3 runs to 16 residues. The germline V gene has CDR1 MGHRA and CDR2 YSYEKL. The CDR3 loop is CASSPLGRGVSDEQYF. The DNA of the CDR3 is TGCGCCAGCAGCCCCCTCGGGCGGGGGGTGAGCGACGAGCAGTACTTC.

The chain is built from TRBV4-1 and TRBJ1-2, with a tentative D call TRBD1 (5 bases). CDR3 size: 16 residues. Trimming took 1 base from V and 8 from J, leaving 20 bases between them. Germline lookup yields CDR1 MGHRA and CDR2 YSYEKL. CDR3 amino acids: CASSQVGDQIGSGYTF. CDR3 bases: TGCGCCAGCAGCCAAGTAGGGGACCAAATCGGGTCGGGCTACACCTTC.

The chain recombines TRBV7-9 with TRBJ1-2; 8 bases fit TRBD1. Trimming took 3 bases from V and 2 from J; bases not matched to a gene: 5. Germline-derived CDR1 and CDR2 are SEHNR and FQNEAQ (reference sequence). The CDR3 loop spans 15 amino acids. CDR3 nucleotides: TGTGCCAGCAGCTTCGGACAGGGACAAAACTATGGCTACACCTTC. Translated: CASSFGQGQNYGYTF.

The V and J genes are TRBV25-1 and TRBJ2-3; 7 nucleotides line up with TRBD2. The V gene end was trimmed by 3 bases and the J gene end by 3 bases; junction bases not matched to a gene: 12. The V gene's germline CDR1 is MGHDK and CDR2 SYGVNS. This CDR3 is 17 amino acids long. DNA for the CDR3: TGTGCCAGCAGTGATCCTGCTTCCGGGGGGTGGACAGATACGCAGTATTTT. This codes for CASSDPASGGWTDTQYF.

This chain connects TRBV11-2 to TRBJ1-2; 7 bases fit TRBD1. The length of the CDR3 is 15 residues. Germline CDR1 reads SGHAT; CDR2 reads FQNNGV. With V trimmed by 9 bases and J by 4 bases, 14 bases remained unmatched. CDR3 sequence (DNA): TGTGCCAGTTCTTCCACGTGGGACAGACCCTATGGCTACACCTTC. Translation: CASSSTWDRPYGYTF.

The rearrangement uses TRBV5-4 and TRBJ1-2; D is ambiguous. Deletions cut 3 bases from V and 8 bases from J, with 14 bases between. The germline CDR1 and CDR2 sequences are SGHNT and YYREEE (reference sequence). The CDR3 totals 13 residues. The CDR3 DNA reads as TGTGCCAGCAGCTCAGACGGAGTTCGGGGCTACACCTTC. Protein sequence: CASSSDGVRGYTF.

The rearrangement links TRBV29-1 to TRBJ2-3; 10 nucleotides match TRBD2. V lost 2 bases to trimming and J lost 4 bases; unmatched junction nucleotides: 0. Looked up from germline, CDR1 is SQVTM and CDR2 is ANQGSEA. This CDR3 spans 13 amino acids. CDR3 region: CSVELAGADTQYF. The CDR3 DNA sequence: TGCAGCGTTGAACTAGCGGGGGCAGATACGCAGTATTTT.

The J gene is TRBJ2-7, the V gene TRBV27, with D perhaps matching TRBD1 (5 bases). From germline, CDR1 is MNHEY and CDR2 SMNVEV (reference sequence). This CDR3 has 13 amino acids. V was trimmed by 1 base and J by 5 bases, leaving 9 bases between them. CDR3 sequence: CASSLYRRDEQYF. CDR3 coding DNA: TGTGCCAGCAGTTTATATCGCAGGGACGAGCAGTACTTC.

The J gene is TRBJ2-4, the V gene TRBV29-1; 8 positions agree with TRBD1. Looked up from germline, CDR1 is SQVTM and CDR2 is ANQGSEA. There are 13 residues in the CDR3. The V segment lost 4 bases and the J segment 8 bases; nucleotides outside the gene matches: 7. DNA for the CDR3: TGCAGCGTTGGACAGGGGCAGGGGGACATTCAGTACTTC. The encoded protein is CSVGQGQGDIQYF.

The V and J genes are TRBV10-3 and TRBJ2-5, with D possibly TRBD2 on 7 matching bases. Germline V gives CDR1 ENHRY, CDR2 SYGVKD. Deletions cut 3 bases from V and 5 bases from J, with 13 bases between. The CDR3 extends over 14 amino acids. CDR3 protein: CAISERGGLETQYF. CDR3 bases: TGTGCCATCAGTGAAAGGGGGGGGCTGGAGACCCAGTACTTC.

This clone was observed a single time. The chain couples TRBV5-1 to TRBJ2-5, with D hard to call. V was trimmed by 1 base and J by 4 bases, leaving 14 bases between them. The germline V gene encodes CDR1 SGHRS and CDR2 YFSETQ. CDR3 length: 15 residues. CDR3 nucleotides: TGCGCCAGCAGCTTGCGCGATAGGGCCAGAGAGACCCAGTACTTC. Protein product: CASSLRDRARETQYF. The complete variable domain, with remaining parts taken from reference TRBV5-1 and TRBJ2-5, reads KAGVTQTPRYLIKTRGQQVTLSCSPISGHRSVSWYQQTPGQGLQFLFEYFSETQRNKGNFPGRFSGRQFSNSRSEMNVSTLELGDSALYLCASSLRDRARETQYFGPGTRLLVL.

As concerns this clone: The sample has other DNA sequences that encode this CDR3 too. The V call is TRBV25-1, the J call TRBJ2-3; D gene ambiguous. The CDR3 extends over 13 amino acids. CDR1 is MGHDK, CDR2 SYGVNS, per germline. Between the trimmed V and J ends, which lost 0 bases and 3 bases, there was a span of 4 bases. In DNA, the CDR3 is TGTGCCAGCAGTGAATATCCGACAGATACGCAGTATTTT. It yields the protein CASSEYPTDTQYF.

The chain employs TRBV30 and TRBJ2-3; no clear D gene. CDR3 length: 16 residues. The germline V gene encodes CDR1 GTSNPN and CDR2 SVGIG (reference sequence). The V and J ends lost 2 bases and 0 bases respectively, with 15 bases between them. CDR3 coding DNA: TGTGCCTGGAGTCCCTCGAGCAGAGCTAGCACAGATACGCAGTATTTT. Its translation: CAWSPSSRASTDTQYF.

The chain carries TRBV29-1 and TRBJ1-1; D unresolved. Per germline, CDR1 SQVTM and CDR2 ANQGSEA. The CDR3 sequence is 13 residues long. The V end was cut by 4 bases, the J end by 3 bases, with 12 bases between. DNA for the CDR3: TGCAGCGTTGGGGTGACGGCGGACACTGAAGCTTTCTTT. This translates into CSVGVTADTEAFF.